A single sample is the source of the 6 T cell receptor beta chains below, sequenced in a study of T cells in Graves' hyperthyroidism and ophthalmopathy. TCR beta CDR3 regions were amplified from RNA transcripts. The HTBI set primed first-round TCR CDR3 RT-PCR. TCRdb reprocessed the multiplex PCR reads via MiXCR and lists one record per CDR3 protein. This table has some 380,000 distinct CDR3 sequences, 13% appearing once. The specimen sequenced was blood. These TCRs come from a man under 40 with Graves' hyperthyroidism that later progressed to Graves' ophthalmopathy.

This clonotype appeared a few times. A read error may explain this, as a much larger clone is one base away. V is TRBV6-1 and J is TRBJ1-4; 10 bases agree with TRBD1. CDR3 size: 14 residues. V was pared by 6 bases and J by 7 bases, with 5 bases of the junction left unmatched. Germline CDR1 and CDR2: MNHNS and SASEGT. CDR3 protein: CASRTGGAGEKLFF. The CDR3 coding sequence is TGTGCCAGCAGGACAGGGGGCGCGGGTGAAAAACTGTTTTTT.

This clonotype was seen a handful of times. This chain links TRBV9 with TRBJ1-5; no clear D. Germline values: CDR1 SGDLS, CDR2 YYNGEE. V was cut by 0 bases and J by 8 bases, with 12 bases left in between. This CDR3 has 14 residues. The chain's CDR3 is CASSVGGAGEPQHF. The CDR3 DNA reads as TGTGCCAGCAGCGTAGGGGGAGCAGGCGAGCCCCAGCATTTT. Supplemented by reference TRBV9 and TRBJ1-5, the full variable domain reads DSGVTQTPKHLITATGQRVTLRCSPRSGDLSVYWYQQSLDQGLQFLIQYYNGEERAKGNILERFSAQQFPDLHSELNLSSLELGDSALYFCASSVGGAGEPQHFGDGTRLSIL.

The rearrangement joins TRBV9 to TRBJ2-1, with 10 bases matching TRBD2. Germline loops: CDR1 SGDLS, CDR2 YYNGEE. The CDR3 length is 16 residues. V shed 3 bases and J 7 bases; nucleotides not matched to a gene: 10. The CDR3 DNA is TGTGCCAGCAGCGGACGGGGAGCGGGGGGGGGAAATGAGCAGTTCTTC. This gives the protein CASSGRGAGGGNEQFF.

Ten or more counts support this clonotype. V is TRBV28 and J is TRBJ1-5; D not certain. The V end lost 3 bases, the J end lost 6 bases, and 6 bases lay between the germline ends. The germline V gene encodes CDR1 MDHEN and CDR2 SYDVKM. This CDR3 is built from 12 residues. CDR3 sequence reads: CASSFSGQPQHF. In DNA form, the CDR3 reads TGTGCCAGCAGTTTCTCCGGTCAGCCCCAGCATTTT.

There are many counts of this clonotype. CDR3 sequence (DNA): TGTGCCAGCAGTACTATGGGGGGGTTAACGCATACGCAGTATTTT. Amino acids: CASSTMGGLTHTQYF. The chain joins TRBV28 to TRBJ2-3; 7 positions agree with TRBD2. Germline CDR1 reads MDHEN; CDR2 reads SYDVKM. This CDR3 spans 15 amino acids. The trim removed 5 bases at V and 7 bases at J, leaving 12 bases unmatched.

In this sample, this clonotype turned up many times. The J gene is TRBJ2-3, the V gene TRBV3-1; D gene unclear. V shed 0 bases and J shed 6 bases, with 7 bases lying between them. This CDR3 is built from 13 residues. Per the germline V gene, CDR1 is LGHDT and CDR2 is YNNKEL (reference sequence). The CDR3 DNA is TGTGCCAGCAGCCAAGAGTGGGCGGATACGCAGTATTTT. This codes for CASSQEWADTQYF.